The 21 T cell receptor beta chains in this list originate from one sample, sequenced in a study of CD8+CD57+ T cells in acquired aplastic anemia. General study findings and limits: Reduced diversity was recorded for CD8+CD57+ cells relative to total CD4+ and CD8+ pools in patients.

CD8+CD57+ cell expansion, shown by flow cytometry, had occurred in the patients selected for sequencing. Template material for TCR beta VDJ and CDR3 profiling consisted of genomic DNA. TCRdb re-derived calls from the reads in MiXCR, one entry per CDR3 protein. Of 15,000 to 20,000 distinct CDR3 sequences in the sample, less than 45% are singletons; the top ten hold roughly 85%. These TCRs' antigens remain unknown. Material for sequencing was CD8+CD57+ T cells sorted from PBMCs. Subset specified: bead-enriched CD8+CD57+ effector memory T cells from SAA patients. Source of these receptors: a human donor with aplastic anemia.

V is TRBV2 and J is TRBJ1-6; TRBD1 aligns across 9 bases. The CDR3 is made up of 16 amino acids. The junction had 6 bases not matched to a gene; V was cut back by 0 bases and J by 9 bases. The germline gives CDR1 SNHLY, CDR2 FYNNEI. CDR3 loop: CASSEAQGQGGSPLHF. The CDR3 DNA reads as TGTGCCAGCAGTGAAGCGCAGGGACAGGGTGGTTCACCCCTCCACTTT. Filled out from reference TRBV2 and TRBJ1-6, the complete variable domain reads EPEVTQTPSHQVTQMGQEVILRCVPISNHLYFYWYRQILGQKVEFLVSFYNNEISEKSEIFDDQFSVERPDGSNFTLKIRSTKLEDSAMYFCASSEAQGQGGSPLHFGNGTRLTVT.

This clonotype was recorded many times. The CDR3 here is CASSSVGNLTDTQYF. For the CDR3, the DNA is TGTGCCAGCAGCTCCGTGGGAAACCTCACAGATACGCAGTATTTT. The chain is built from TRBV7-9 and TRBJ2-3; D remains unclear. This CDR3 is built from 15 residues. The V end was cut by 4 bases, the J end by 2 bases, with 13 bases between. Per the germline V gene, CDR1 is SEHNR and CDR2 is FQNEAQ (reference sequence).

The genes are TRBV4-2 and TRBJ1-3, with TRBD1 matching over 8 bases. The trim removed 1 base at V and 9 bases at J, leaving 2 bases unmatched. The CDR3 totals 13 residues. The V gene's germline CDR1 is LGHNA and CDR2 YNFKEQ. CDR3 in DNA: TGTGCCAGCAGCCAAGGGACAGGGCCCACCATATATTTT. Its protein is CASSQGTGPTIYF.

This chain uses TRBV2 with TRBJ1-1; 10 bases fit TRBD1. The ends lost 5 bases at V and 1 base at J; junction bases unmatched: 1. Germline V lookup: CDR1 SNHLY, CDR2 FYNNEI. This CDR3 region has 14 residues. The CDR3 loop is CASSRDRGNTEAFF. Here the CDR3 DNA reads TGTGCCAGCAGTAGGGACAGGGGGAACACTGAAGCTTTCTTT.

This clonotype has a handful of counts. The chain carries TRBV20-1 and TRBJ2-7; D could derive from TRBD1 or TRBD2 (5 bases each). This CDR3 has 14 residues. Trimming took 2 bases from V and 4 from J, leaving 15 bases between them. Per the germline V gene, CDR1 is DFQATT and CDR2 is SNEGSKA (reference sequence). CDR3 loop: CSARTGTGIYEQYF. CDR3 DNA: TGCAGTGCTAGAACCGGGACGGGAATTTACGAGCAGTACTTC.

The CDR3 loop reads CASSRAGRYEQYF. CDR3 coding DNA: TGCGCCAGCAGCCGAGCAGGACGATACGAGCAGTACTTC. The rearrangement uses TRBV5-1 and TRBJ2-7; D gene uncertain. The CDR3 loop spans 13 amino acids. V lost 4 bases to trimming and J lost 4 bases, with 12 bases between them. The germline V gene encodes CDR1 SGHRS and CDR2 YFSETQ.

This clonotype was seen ten or more times. The J gene is TRBJ1-2, the V gene TRBV7-9; TRBD1 matches 9 bases. Germline V gene sequence: CDR1 SEHNR, CDR2 FQNEAQ (reference sequence). The CDR3 totals 14 residues. V lost 6 bases to trimming and J lost 3 bases; unmatched junction nucleotides: 5. The CDR3 region is CASSPGQGDYGYTF. CDR3 sequence (DNA): TGTGCCAGCAGTCCGGGACAGGGCGACTATGGCTACACCTTC.

The chain employs TRBV5-1 and TRBJ2-5, with 8 bases lining up with TRBD1. J gave up 5 bases and V 0 bases, and 3 bases lay outside the gene matches. Germline V gene data show CDR1 as SGHRS and CDR2 as YFSETQ. CDR3 length: 14 residues. DNA of the CDR3: TGCGCCAGCAGCTTGGACAGGGGGGATGAGACCCAGTACTTC. Translating it yields CASSLDRGDETQYF.

A few counts support this clonotype. The rearrangement uses TRBV20-1 and TRBJ1-1; perhaps TRBD1 as D (5 bases). Germline V CDR1 and CDR2: DFQATT, SNEGSKA (reference sequence). Trimming took 6 bases from V and 1 from J, leaving 15 bases between them. The CDR3 is 14 amino acids. CDR3 coding DNA: TGCAGTGCGCAGACAGAACAATGGAACACTGAAGCTTTCTTT. It encodes CSAQTEQWNTEAFF.

There are a few counts of this clonotype. This sequence joins TRBV10-1 and TRBJ2-7; TRBD1 is a possible D gene (5 bases). The germline V gene has CDR1 WNHNN and CDR2 SYGVQD (reference sequence). V dropped 8 bases and J dropped 0 bases, with 14 bases sitting between them. The CDR3 extends over 14 amino acids. The CDR3 loop reads CASHSIGASYEQYV. The CDR3 coding sequence is TGCGCCAGCCATAGTATAGGGGCCTCCTACGAGCAGTACGTC.

The chain recombines TRBV10-1 with TRBJ2-1; 12 nucleotides agree with TRBD2. This CDR3 has 16 amino acids. Germline V gene data show CDR1 as WNHNN and CDR2 as SYGVQD (reference sequence). The V gene end was trimmed by 4 bases and the J gene end by 2 bases; junction bases not matched to a gene: 3. CDR3: CASSGLAGDAYNEQFF. In nucleotides, the CDR3 is TGCGCCAGCAGTGGACTAGCGGGGGACGCCTACAATGAGCAGTTCTTC.

The V call is TRBV29-1, the J call TRBJ2-3; D gene ambiguous. This CDR3 spans 16 amino acids. Germline V lookup: CDR1 SQVTM, CDR2 ANQGSEA. V lost 0 bases and J 2 bases, leaving 15 bases between the germline ends. The CDR3: CSVEDPLHDITDTQYF. The CDR3 DNA sequence: TGCAGCGTTGAAGACCCCCTCCATGACATCACAGATACGCAGTATTTT.

This clonotype was picked up many times. The gene calls are TRBV12-3 or TRBV12-4 and TRBJ1-1; D is ambiguous. The CDR3 is made up of 12 amino acids. Trimming stripped 3 bases from V and 8 bases from J, with 10 bases between. CDR3 region: CASSFAGGEAFF. For the CDR3, the DNA is TGTGCCAGCAGTTTCGCGGGAGGGGAAGCTTTCTTT.

This clonotype showed up many times. The rearrangement links TRBV28 to TRBJ1-5; 9 nucleotides align to TRBD1. Germline CDR1 MDHEN, CDR2 SYDVKM. The V segment lost 8 bases and the J segment 0 bases; nucleotides outside the gene matches: 14. This CDR3 has 18 amino acids. CDR3: CASATGTGILSSNQPQHF. The CDR3 coding sequence is TGTGCCAGCGCAACCGGGACAGGGATCCTCTCTAGCAATCAGCCCCAGCATTTT.

V usage is TRBV20-1 and J usage is TRBJ2-1; 12 bases match TRBD2. V gave up 6 bases and J gave up 7 bases; unmatched junction bases: 13. The CDR3 has 16 amino acids. Germline CDR1 and CDR2: DFQATT and SNEGSKA (reference sequence). CDR3 sequence (DNA): TGCAGTGCCCCGACTAGCGGGAGCAAAGGGCGAAATGAGCAGTTCTTC. Translating gives CSAPTSGSKGRNEQFF.

This clonotype appeared a few times. V is TRBV5-4 and J is TRBJ2-1, with D uncertain. The V end was cut by 0 bases, the J end by 1 base, with 8 bases between. This CDR3 has 15 amino acids. Germline CDR1 SGHNT, CDR2 YYREEE (reference sequence). Here the CDR3 reads CASSLGDLSYNEQFF. In DNA form, the CDR3 reads TGTGCCAGCAGCTTGGGAGACTTATCCTACAATGAGCAGTTCTTC. Complete variable domain (other parts from reference TRBV5-4 and TRBJ2-1): ETGVTQSPTHLIKTRGQQVTLRCSSQSGHNTVSWYQQALGQGPQFIFQYYREEENGRGNFPPRFSGLQFPNYSSELNVNALELDDSALYLCASSLGDLSYNEQFFGPGTRLTVL.

This clonotype was picked up a small number of times. This chain joins TRBV19 and TRBJ2-1; 10 nucleotides line up with TRBD2. The V gene's germline CDR1 is LNHDA and CDR2 SQIVND (reference sequence). V lost 3 bases and J lost 7; bases outside the gene matches: 3. This CDR3 is built from 14 residues. The CDR3 is CASSIGLAVNEQFF. The CDR3 DNA sequence: TGTGCCAGTAGTATCGGACTAGCGGTAAATGAGCAGTTCTTC.

This clonotype has a handful of counts. This chain connects TRBV11-1 to TRBJ1-2; D gene uncertain. Trimming pared 0 bases from V and 6 bases from J, leaving 17 bases between. This CDR3 has 16 residues. Germline V gene lookup returns CDR1 SGHAT and CDR2 FQDESV (reference sequence). DNA for the CDR3: TGTGCCAGCAGCTTAGCGGAGGGAGGGCCGGCGGATGGCTACACCTTC. This sequence encodes CASSLAEGGPADGYTF.

This clonotype has just a few counts. The chain combines TRBV11-1 with TRBJ2-1; 11 bases are a match to TRBD2. CDR1 and CDR2 from the germline V gene are SGHAT and FQDESV (reference sequence). V shed 8 bases and J 7 bases; nucleotides not matched to a gene: 10. The CDR3 covers 15 residues. DNA of the CDR3: TGTGCCAGCCGGCTCGAGGGACTAGCGGATAATGAGCAGTTCTTC. Protein: CASRLEGLADNEQFF.

This clonotype was counted a few times. The chain employs TRBV7-3 and TRBJ1-2; a possible D gene is TRBD1 (6 bases). The CDR3 has 16 residues. In germline, CDR1 is SGHTA, CDR2 FQGTGA. The V end was cut by 5 bases, the J end by 0 bases, with 16 bases between. The chain's CDR3 is CASSPGTPSTNYGYTF. In DNA form, the CDR3 reads TGTGCCAGCAGCCCCGGGACACCTAGTACTAACTATGGCTACACCTTC.

The chain carries TRBV15 and TRBJ2-1; maybe TRBD2 (5 bases). Trimming removed 3 bases from V and 3 bases from J, with 12 bases in between. The germline V gene has CDR1 LNHNV and CDR2 YYDKDF (reference sequence). The CDR3 length is 15 residues. CDR3 protein: CATSSQGGGYNEQFF. The DNA for the CDR3 is TGTGCCACCAGCAGCCAAGGAGGTGGCTACAATGAGCAGTTCTTC.